Following are 30 T cell receptor beta chains from one sample sequenced in a study of shared clonotypes between healthy human individuals. The data were produced by immunoSEQ multiplex PCR, yet TCRdb's version contains in-frame clones alone and is incomplete. The data contain some 1 million clones, about 76% of them seen just once; the ten biggest clones take up approximately 1.5%. The material sequenced was memory CD4+ T cells sorted from blood. Subset specified: CD45RA-negative fraction. The receptors come from a man aged 18 to 29 in good health.

This clone was seen a single time. The chain employs TRBV7-2 and TRBJ2-3; D unclear. V lost 0 bases and J 4 bases, leaving 8 bases between the germline ends. This CDR3 is 14 amino acids long. Germline V gene data show CDR1 as SGHTA and CDR2 as FQGNSA. The CDR3 DNA reads as TGTGCCAGCAGCTTAGCTCTCTGGGCAGATACGCAGTATTTT. This translates into CASSLALWADTQYF.

The rearrangement joins TRBV4-3 to TRBJ2-2; no clear D gene. Trimming took off 0 bases at V and 1 base at J, with 9 bases between the two ends. This CDR3 is 16 amino acids long. Germline CDR1 and CDR2: LGHNA and YSLEER. The CDR3 region has the DNA TGCGCCAGCAGCCAAGATGGTAGCATGAACACCGGGGAGCTGTTTTTT. Protein sequence: CASSQDGSMNTGELFF.

The rearrangement uses TRBV25-1 and TRBJ1-6; D is unresolved. V gave up 4 bases and J gave up 7 bases, with 11 bases separating them. CDR3 length equals 14 residues. The germline gives CDR1 MGHDK, CDR2 SYGVNS. The CDR3 region has the DNA TGTGCCAGCAGTGCCTCTTCCGGGAATTCACCCCTCCACTTT. Its protein is CASSASSGNSPLHF.

V is TRBV10-3 and J is TRBJ2-3; 7 bases map to TRBD2. Trimming removed 4 bases from V and 4 bases from J; junction bases left unmatched: 5. Germline values: CDR1 ENHRY, CDR2 SYGVKD. The CDR3 covers 14 residues. In DNA, the CDR3 is TGTGCCATCAGTGCGGGCGGGAGCCCAGATACGCAGTATTTT. Translated, it gives CAISAGGSPDTQYF.

This clone has only a few counts. The V call is TRBV7-2, the J call TRBJ2-2; maybe TRBD1 (6 bases). Germline-derived CDR1 and CDR2 are SGHTA and FQGNSA. Trimming took off 4 bases at V and 5 bases at J, with 11 bases between the two ends. CDR3 length: 14 amino acids. The CDR3 protein is CASSSQGMTGELFF. The CDR3 DNA follows: TGTGCCAGCAGCTCACAGGGTATGACCGGGGAGCTGTTTTTT.

This chain connects TRBV19 to TRBJ1-2, with TRBD1 as a possible D gene (5 bases). With 4 bases removed from V and 8 bases from J, the gap between germline ends came to 17 bases. The germline V gene encodes CDR1 LNHDA and CDR2 SQIVND (reference sequence). The CDR3 spans 14 residues. CDR3 residues: CASSKGRAAGGYTF. In DNA form, the CDR3 reads TGTGCCAGTAGTAAGGGGCGGGCGGCCGGGGGCTACACCTTC.

The chain links TRBV29-1 to TRBJ2-3; no clear D gene. Deletions cut 2 bases from V and 5 bases from J, with 5 bases between. The CDR3 covers 11 residues. Germline loops: CDR1 SQVTM, CDR2 ANQGSEA. The CDR3 DNA sequence: TGCAGCGTTGAACCCCTAGATACGCAGTATTTT. Translating gives CSVEPLDTQYF.

V and J are TRBV5-4 and TRBJ1-1, with D unresolved. Germline lookup yields CDR1 SGHNT and CDR2 YYREEE (reference sequence). V lost 0 bases, J lost 0 bases, and 9 bases lay in between. The CDR3 loop spans 15 amino acids. Written as DNA, the CDR3 is TGTGCCAGCAGCTTGGCGGCAGGTATGAACACTGAAGCTTTCTTT. Its translation: CASSLAAGMNTEAFF.

The rearrangement uses TRBV29-1 and TRBJ2-3; perhaps TRBD2 as D (5 bases). The germline V gene encodes CDR1 SQVTM and CDR2 ANQGSEA. The CDR3 is 13 amino acids. V lost 4 bases to trimming and J lost 0 bases, with 8 bases between them. CDR3 amino acids: CSVAPGSTDTQYF. The CDR3 nucleotides read TGCAGCGTTGCCCCGGGGAGCACAGATACGCAGTATTTT.

The V call is TRBV5-1, the J call TRBJ2-1, with D unclear. Germline V gene lookup returns CDR1 SGHRS and CDR2 YFSETQ. Trimming stripped 0 bases from V and 5 bases from J, with 12 bases between. The CDR3 is 15 amino acids. CDR3 residues: CASSLGPGPHNEQFF. The DNA for the CDR3 is TGCGCCAGCAGCTTGGGTCCCGGACCTCACAATGAGCAGTTCTTC.

The chain carries TRBV9 and TRBJ1-3; D perhaps matches TRBD1 (6 bases). V was trimmed by 6 bases and J by 0 bases, leaving 16 bases between them. This CDR3 comprises 16 residues. Germline values: CDR1 SGDLS, CDR2 YYNGEE. The CDR3 region is CASTKGAGASGNTIYF. The CDR3 DNA reads TGTGCCAGCACAAAAGGAGCGGGGGCCTCTGGAAACACCATATATTTT.

The CDR3 region has the DNA TGTGCCAGCAGCGCATTACAAGTGGGTTCACCCCTCCACTTT. It codes for CASSALQVGSPLHF. The rearrangement uses TRBV9 and TRBJ1-6; D is undetermined. Trimming stripped 3 bases from V and 9 bases from J, with 13 bases between. Germline V gene sequence: CDR1 SGDLS, CDR2 YYNGEE. The CDR3 is 14 residues long.

V and J are TRBV27 and TRBJ1-2; 12 bases are shared with TRBD1. The trim removed 5 bases at V and 7 bases at J, leaving 5 bases unmatched. The V gene's germline CDR1 is MNHEY and CDR2 SMNVEV (reference sequence). The CDR3 loop spans 14 amino acids. For the CDR3, the DNA is TGTGCCAGCAGTCCGGGACAGGGGGCAGTTGGCTACACCTTC. Its protein product is CASSPGQGAVGYTF.

This clone was recorded a few times. J is TRBJ2-1 and V is TRBV30; 13 bases are a match to TRBD2. The V gene end was trimmed by 3 bases and the J gene end by 8 bases; junction bases not matched to a gene: 7. The germline V gene has CDR1 GTSNPN and CDR2 SVGIG (reference sequence). The CDR3 has 15 amino acids. CDR3 sequence: CAWSLTSGRADEQFF. The CDR3 coding sequence is TGTGCCTGGAGCCTCACTAGCGGGAGGGCCGATGAGCAGTTCTTC.

The rearrangement joins TRBV1 to TRBJ1-4. TRBV1 is given as a pseudogene. The CDR3 sequence is 15 residues long. DNA of the CDR3: TGCACCAGCGCCCTGGGAATCTGGTGGGGTGAAAAACTGTTTTTT. This translates into CTSALGIWWGEKLFF.

This chain uses TRBV30 with TRBJ1-3; tentative D call: TRBD1 (5 bases). CDR1 is GTSNPN, CDR2 SVGIG, per germline (reference sequence). CDR3 length: 13 amino acids. Trimming shortened V by 5 bases and J by 2 bases, and 10 bases separated the two germline ends. The CDR3 nucleotides read TGTGCCTGGCATCGACAGACTGGAAACACCATATATTTT. Amino acids: CAWHRQTGNTIYF. Full variable domain (missing parts from reference TRBV30 and TRBJ1-3): SQTIHQWPATLVQPVGSPLSLECTVEGTSNPNLYWYRQAAGRGLQLLFYSVGIGQISSEVPQNLSASRPQDRQFILSSKKLLLSDSGFYLCAWHRQTGNTIYFGEGSWLTVV.

The chain uses TRBV7-9 and TRBJ1-2, with D perhaps TRBD1 (5 bases). In germline, CDR1 is SEHNR, CDR2 FQNEAQ (reference sequence). With 5 bases removed from V and 6 bases from J, the gap between germline ends came to 13 bases. The CDR3 runs to 13 residues. The CDR3 region has the DNA TGTGCCAGCAGCCTGGAGGGGCGCAATGGCTACACCTTC. Amino acid sequence: CASSLEGRNGYTF. Full variable domain (remainder filled in from reference TRBV7-9 and TRBJ1-2): DTGVSQNPRHKITKRGQNVTFRCDPISEHNRLYWYRQTLGQGPEFLTYFQNEAQLEKSRLLSDRFSAERPKGSFSTLEIQRTEQGDSAMYLCASSLEGRNGYTFGSGTRLTVV.

Turning to this clone: The same CDR3 arises from other DNA sequences in this sample as well. The V gene is TRBV11-2, the J gene TRBJ1-1; TRBD1 might be the D (5 bases). CDR1 is SGHAT and CDR2 is FQNNGV in the germline V gene. The CDR3 has 14 amino acids. The V and J ends lost 0 bases and 5 bases respectively, with 10 bases between them. The CDR3 nucleotides are TGTGCCAGCAGCTTAGAGAGGGGTAGTACTGAAGCTTTCTTT. Protein sequence: CASSLERGSTEAFF.

In its sample, this clone was seen a few times. The rearrangement links TRBV6-1 to TRBJ2-1, with D perhaps matching TRBD1 or TRBD2 (5 bases each). CDR1 and CDR2 (germline): MNHNS, SASEGT. V lost 8 bases, J lost 0 bases, and 14 bases lay in between. This CDR3 region has 15 residues. In nucleotides, the CDR3 is TGTGCCAGCGGTTCCGGGACGCGCTCCTACAATGAGCAGTTCTTC. This translates into CASGSGTRSYNEQFF.

This clone has just a few counts. The chain employs TRBV11-3 and TRBJ2-1; no definite D call. CDR1 SGHNT and CDR2 YENEEA come from the germline V gene. Trimming removed 5 bases from V and 8 bases from J, with 13 bases in between. The CDR3 is made up of 13 amino acids. In nucleotides, the CDR3 is TGTGCCAGCAGCCCCCGGTCCATGTATGAGCAGTTCTTC. Translating it yields CASSPRSMYEQFF.

This chain joins TRBV19 and TRBJ1-1; D not resolved. The CDR3 runs to 13 residues. The germline gives CDR1 LNHDA, CDR2 SQIVND (reference sequence). Trimming took off 8 bases at V and 6 bases at J, with 16 bases between the two ends. The CDR3, as DNA: TGTGCCAGTGTCGTAGGCGCTGGGGCTGAAGCTTTCTTT. This codes for CASVVGAGAEAFF.

This clone was seen just once. This rearrangement joins TRBV28 to TRBJ1-2, with TRBD1 as a possible D gene (5 bases). The germline V gene has CDR1 MDHEN and CDR2 SYDVKM. The CDR3 covers 14 residues. V was cut by 7 bases and J by 4 bases, with 16 bases left in between. The CDR3 nucleotides read TGTGCCAGCACCCGGGCAGGGCAGATCTATGGCTACACCTTC. Residues: CASTRAGQIYGYTF.

CDR3 sequence (DNA): TGCGCCAGCAGCTTCGTTAGCGGGGGGCTGTCAGATACGCAGTATTTT. Protein product: CASSFVSGGLSDTQYF. The rearrangement uses TRBV5-1 and TRBJ2-3; 10 bases are shared with TRBD2. CDR3 length: 16 amino acids. The junction had 7 bases not matched to a gene; V was cut back by 2 bases and J by 4 bases. Germline loops: CDR1 SGHRS, CDR2 YFSETQ.

The chain links TRBV6-1 to TRBJ2-2; D is ambiguous. Trimming took 6 bases from V and 6 from J, leaving 8 bases between them. CDR3 length: 12 amino acids. Germline CDR1 is MNHNS and CDR2 is SASEGT. This CDR3 is CASSLRAGELFF. The CDR3 DNA reads as TGTGCCAGCAGCCTACGGGCCGGGGAGCTGTTTTTT.

This sequence joins TRBV7-9 and TRBJ2-4; 9 bases agree with TRBD1. V shed 7 bases and J 4 bases; nucleotides not matched to a gene: 5. CDR3 size: 14 residues. Germline V lookup: CDR1 SEHNR, CDR2 FQNEAQ (reference sequence). The CDR3 reads CASTHGTGKNIQYF. CDR3 DNA: TGTGCCAGCACTCACGGGACAGGGAAAAACATTCAGTACTTC.

This clone was found a few times. The genes are TRBV4-3 and TRBJ1-4; D uncertain. This CDR3 spans 16 amino acids. From germline, CDR1 is LGHNA and CDR2 YSLEER. V was trimmed by 4 bases and J by 0 bases, leaving 12 bases between them. CDR3 residues: CASSRFSPATNEKLFF. The CDR3 DNA reads TGCGCCAGCAGCCGTTTCTCTCCGGCAACTAATGAAAAACTGTTTTTT.

The chain uses TRBV5-1 and TRBJ1-1, with D maybe TRBD1 (5 bases). V was pared by 4 bases and J by 1 base, with 11 bases between. This CDR3 has 14 residues. Germline V gene sequence: CDR1 SGHRS, CDR2 YFSETQ. Here the CDR3 reads CASSRQTSNTEAFF. CDR3 nucleotides: TGCGCCAGCAGCCGACAGACCTCGAACACTGAAGCTTTCTTT.

The rearrangement joins TRBV19 to TRBJ2-2, with 9 bases lining up with TRBD1. V dropped 3 bases and J dropped 12; count of bases not matched to a gene: 11. Germline V gene data show CDR1 as LNHDA and CDR2 as SQIVND (reference sequence). The CDR3 is 15 amino acids. CDR3 nucleotide sequence: TGTGCCAGTAGTATGTTGCGGACAGGGGAACATCAGCTGTTTTTT. Protein sequence: CASSMLRTGEHQLFF.

The chain recombines TRBV4-1 with TRBJ2-3; D not resolved. The CDR3 runs to 15 residues. The V end lost 3 bases, the J end lost 1 base, and 11 bases lay between the germline ends. The V gene's germline CDR1 is MGHRA and CDR2 YSYEKL. CDR3 loop: CASSHPGLGTDTQYF. DNA for the CDR3: TGCGCCAGCAGCCACCCCGGGCTAGGCACAGATACGCAGTATTTT.

The chain links TRBV19 to TRBJ1-2, with TRBD1 matching over 11 bases. After removal of 6 bases from V and 4 bases from J, the junction contained 7 bases not matched to a gene. CDR1 is LNHDA and CDR2 is SQIVND in the germline V gene (reference sequence). The CDR3 covers 15 residues. CDR3 residues: CASRIWDRGVYGYTF. In DNA, the CDR3 is TGTGCCAGTAGGATCTGGGACAGGGGGGTCTATGGCTACACCTTC.